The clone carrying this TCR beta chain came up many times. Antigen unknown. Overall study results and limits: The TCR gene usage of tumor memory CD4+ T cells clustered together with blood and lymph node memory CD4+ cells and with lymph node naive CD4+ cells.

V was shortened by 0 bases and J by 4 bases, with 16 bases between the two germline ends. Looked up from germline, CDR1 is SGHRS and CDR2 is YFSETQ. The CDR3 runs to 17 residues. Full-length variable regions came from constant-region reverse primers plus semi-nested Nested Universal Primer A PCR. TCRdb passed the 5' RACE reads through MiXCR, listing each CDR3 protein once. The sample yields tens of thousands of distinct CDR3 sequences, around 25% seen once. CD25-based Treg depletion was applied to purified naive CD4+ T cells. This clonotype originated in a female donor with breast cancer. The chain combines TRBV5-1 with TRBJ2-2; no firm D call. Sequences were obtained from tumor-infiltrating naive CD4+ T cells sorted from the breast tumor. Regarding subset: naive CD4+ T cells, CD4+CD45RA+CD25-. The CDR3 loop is CASSLVPWPVGTGELFF. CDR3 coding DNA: TGCGCCAGCAGCTTGGTTCCGTGGCCGGTAGGCACCGGGGAGCTGTTTTTT.